The 14 T cell receptor beta chains presented below share a single source sample, sequenced in a study of CD8 T cells in ankylosing spondylitis. TCRdb re-called the 5' RACE reads through MiXCR, storing one row per CDR3 protein. The sample includes about 340,000 distinct CDR3 sequences, roughly 15% of them seen just once. Sequenced material: blood, either unsorted or a sorted T cell fraction (not recorded which). These receptors all stem from a male donor with ankylosing spondylitis or in good health (not recorded which).

The genes are TRBV2 and TRBJ2-7; D gene uncertain. The V end was cut by 4 bases, the J end by 2 bases, with 6 bases between. Looked up from germline, CDR1 is SNHLY and CDR2 is FYNNEI. The CDR3 totals 12 residues. CDR3 residues: CASSGDTYEQYF. The DNA of the CDR3 is TGTGCCAGCAGTGGAGACACCTACGAGCAGTACTTC.

In this sample, this clonotype turned up a few times. The rearrangement joins TRBV7-2 to TRBJ2-3; D is unclear. V shed 4 bases and J shed 7 bases, with 12 bases lying between them. The CDR3 runs 13 residues. The germline V gene encodes CDR1 SGHTA and CDR2 FQGNSA. This CDR3 reads CASSSAPTNTQYF. CDR3 nucleotides: TGTGCCAGCAGCTCCGCTCCGACGAATACGCAGTATTTT.

This chain links TRBV5-1 with TRBJ2-7; 9 nucleotides agree with TRBD1. This CDR3 region has 13 residues. The junction had 6 bases not matched to a gene; V was cut back by 5 bases and J by 6 bases. Germline V gives CDR1 SGHRS, CDR2 YFSETQ. DNA of the CDR3: TGCGCCAGCAGTCCCGGGACAGGGATCGAGCAGTACTTC. Its protein product is CASSPGTGIEQYF.

This clonotype appeared a few times. This chain connects TRBV29-1 to TRBJ1-1, with D possibly TRBD1 on 6 matching bases. V gave up 5 bases and J gave up 7 bases, with 14 bases separating them. The germline V gene has CDR1 SQVTM and CDR2 ANQGSEA. The CDR3 totals 12 residues. The CDR3 bases are TGCAGCGTTTCCTTCAACAGGGTTGAAGCTTTCTTT. Residues: CSVSFNRVEAFF.

This clonotype was picked up many times. Written as DNA, the CDR3 is TGTGCCAGCAGTTTAGCGGGGGGGCGACCCCAGCATTTT. Translated, it gives CASSLAGGRPQHF. The chain carries TRBV27 and TRBJ1-5; TRBD1 might be the D (6 bases). The CDR3 length is 13 residues. V dropped 2 bases and J dropped 10 bases, with 12 bases sitting between them. Germline CDR1 MNHEY, CDR2 SMNVEV (reference sequence).

This chain connects TRBV10-3 to TRBJ2-7; D gene uncertain. This CDR3 is 14 amino acids long. The germline V and J ends were trimmed by 7 bases and 3 bases, with 16 bases remaining between them. Looked up from germline, CDR1 is ENHRY and CDR2 is SYGVKD. The CDR3 DNA is TGTGCCATCAAGGTTAGCTGGGGAAGCTACGAGCAGTACTTC. This sequence encodes CAIKVSWGSYEQYF.

This clonotype was seen many times. The chain carries TRBV3-1 and TRBJ1-1, with no clear D. Looked up from germline, CDR1 is LGHDT and CDR2 is YNNKEL (reference sequence). Trimming left V 3 bases short and J 1 base short, with 15 bases between. This CDR3 has 16 residues. The CDR3 here is CASSHHASVPNTEAFF. The CDR3, as DNA: TGTGCCAGCAGCCATCACGCGTCAGTTCCGAACACTGAAGCTTTCTTT.

At least ten counts were recorded for this clonotype. This chain connects TRBV20-1 to TRBJ1-5; unclear D gene. The CDR3 length is 14 residues. The germline CDR1 and CDR2 sequences are DFQATT and SNEGSKA (reference sequence). The V and J ends lost 1 base and 3 bases respectively, with 10 bases between them. The CDR3, as DNA: TGCAGTGCTAGAGTGGCGGAGTACAATCAGCCCCAGCATTTT. Protein sequence: CSARVAEYNQPQHF.

This clonotype has more than one count but fewer than ten. This chain links TRBV6-4 with TRBJ1-1, with a possible D match to TRBD1 (5 bases). The V end was cut by 5 bases, the J end by 2 bases, with 9 bases between. This CDR3 is built from 13 residues. Looked up from germline, CDR1 is MRHNA and CDR2 is SNTAGT. The CDR3 sequence: CASSYRRNTEAFF. The DNA for the CDR3 is TGTGCCAGCAGTTACAGGAGAAACACTGAAGCTTTCTTT.

This clonotype was counted many times. The rearrangement links TRBV5-1 to TRBJ2-1; D is possibly TRBD2 (5 bases). The V end lost 0 bases, the J end lost 0 bases, and 13 bases lay between the germline ends. Germline CDR1 and CDR2: SGHRS and YFSETQ. The CDR3 runs to 17 residues. The CDR3 DNA reads TGCGCCAGCAGCTTGGCCCTCGGGGATAGCTCCTACAATGAGCAGTTCTTC. Its translation is CASSLALGDSSYNEQFF.

This chain connects TRBV12-3 or TRBV12-4 to TRBJ1-1, with D possibly TRBD1 on 5 matching bases. This CDR3 has 14 amino acids. Trimming removed 6 bases at V and 4 bases at J, with 15 bases between. Here the CDR3 DNA reads TGTGCCAGCAGGGCTTTAGAGACAGTCACTGAAGCTTTCTTT. This sequence encodes CASRALETVTEAFF.

This clonotype was observed many times. The chain uses TRBV7-9 and TRBJ1-5, with D hard to call. Germline loops: CDR1 SEHNR, CDR2 FQNEAQ (reference sequence). The V and J ends lost 2 bases and 4 bases respectively, with 15 bases between them. This CDR3 comprises 16 residues. The CDR3 DNA is TGTGCCAGCAGCTTACCCTTACGAACTCCGAATCAGCCCCAGCATTTT. Translating it yields CASSLPLRTPNQPQHF. Full variable domain (rest looked up from reference TRBV7-9 and TRBJ1-5): DTGVSQNPRHKITKRGQNVTFRCDPISEHNRLYWYRQTLGQGPEFLTYFQNEAQLEKSRLLSDRFSAERPKGSFSTLEIQRTEQGDSAMYLCASSLPLRTPNQPQHFGDGTRLSIL.

The CDR3 sequence is CASSLAQVGVETQYF. As DNA, the CDR3 is TGTGCCAGCAGCTTAGCGCAAGTAGGGGTCGAGACCCAGTACTTC. This chain uses TRBV7-7 with TRBJ2-5; D perhaps matches TRBD1 (5 bases). CDR3 length: 15 amino acids. V shed 0 bases and J shed 5 bases, with 13 bases lying between them. Germline loops: CDR1 SSHAT, CDR2 FNYEAQ (reference sequence).

This clonotype was observed a handful of times. The chain couples TRBV20-1 to TRBJ2-3; 12 positions agree with TRBD1. Germline assignment: CDR1 DFQATT and CDR2 SNEGSKA (reference sequence). J was trimmed by 3 bases and V by 5 bases; bases with no gene match: 6. The CDR3 loop spans 15 amino acids. The chain's CDR3 is CSAAGTGGETDTQYF. CDR3 nucleotide sequence: TGCAGTGCTGCCGGGACAGGGGGCGAGACAGATACGCAGTATTTT.